The 21 T cell receptor beta chains given below trace back to one sample, sequenced in a study of T cells in Graves' hyperthyroidism and ophthalmopathy. Regions amplified from RNA transcripts were the TCR beta CDR3 regions. RT-PCR in the first round (using the HTBI primer set) targeted the TCR CDR3. A single record per CDR3 protein comes from TCRdb applying MiXCR to the multiplex PCR reads. This table has 340,000 or so distinct CDR3 sequences, 15% to 20% appearing once. The sequenced sample was blood. Receptors were obtained from a woman between 50 and 59 years old with Graves' hyperthyroidism.

In this sample, this clonotype turned up once. The DNA for the CDR3 is TGCAGCGTGGAGGGGTCCGGGGAGCTGTTTTTT. This translates into CSVEGSGELFF. This rearrangement joins TRBV29-1 to TRBJ2-2; a weak D match, TRBD2 (6 bases). This CDR3 region has 11 residues. Germline values: CDR1 SQVTM, CDR2 ANQGSEA. V was cut by 6 bases and J by 6 bases, with 8 bases left in between.

This clonotype was recorded many times. The rearrangement links TRBV7-9 to TRBJ2-7; tentatively, D is TRBD2 (5 bases). The V gene lost 1 base and the J gene lost 2 bases, with 9 bases spanning the gap. Germline V lookup: CDR1 SEHNR, CDR2 FQNEAQ (reference sequence). There are 14 residues in the CDR3. This CDR3 is CASSLDLAPYEQYF. The CDR3 nucleotides read TGTGCCAGCAGCTTAGACCTAGCCCCCTACGAGCAGTACTTC.

In this sample, this clonotype turned up many times. The chain employs TRBV6-1 and TRBJ2-5; 10 bases are shared with TRBD2. Per germline, CDR1 MNHNS and CDR2 SASEGT. J lost 4 bases, V lost 6 bases, and 8 bases had no gene match. The length of the CDR3 is 15 residues. CDR3 residues: CASRDTGLARETQYF. Here the CDR3 DNA reads TGTGCCAGCAGAGACACGGGACTAGCGCGAGAGACCCAGTACTTC.

This clonotype was observed many times. V and J are TRBV7-9 and TRBJ2-1, with D maybe TRBD2 (6 bases). CDR1 is SEHNR, CDR2 FQNEAQ, per germline (reference sequence). The ends were cut back, 6 bases at V and 0 bases at J, with 12 bases in the middle. The CDR3 is 15 residues long. Here the CDR3 DNA reads TGTGCCAGCAGTCCCGCGGGGACCTCCTACAATGAGCAGTTCTTC. Translated: CASSPAGTSYNEQFF. Full variable domain (rest looked up from reference TRBV7-9 and TRBJ2-1): DTGVSQNPRHKITKRGQNVTFRCDPISEHNRLYWYRQTLGQGPEFLTYFQNEAQLEKSRLLSDRFSAERPKGSFSTLEIQRTEQGDSAMYLCASSPAGTSYNEQFFGPGTRLTVL.

This clonotype was recorded at least ten times. This chain uses TRBV30 with TRBJ1-5; tentatively, D is TRBD1 (5 bases). Trimming stripped 3 bases from V and 2 bases from J, with 11 bases between. Per the germline V gene, CDR1 is GTSNPN and CDR2 is SVGIG (reference sequence). CDR3 size: 14 residues. For the CDR3, the DNA is TGTGCCTGGAGCAGGGAATCGGGCAATCAGCCCCAGCATTTT. Protein product: CAWSRESGNQPQHF. Full variable domain (missing parts from reference TRBV30 and TRBJ1-5): SQTIHQWPATLVQPVGSPLSLECTVEGTSNPNLYWYRQAAGRGLQLLFYSVGIGQISSEVPQNLSASRPQDRQFILSSKKLLLSDSGFYLCAWSRESGNQPQHFGDGTRLSIL.

In its sample, this clonotype was seen a few times. The chain joins TRBV6-1 to TRBJ1-5; D may be TRBD1 (5 bases). Germline CDR1 MNHNS, CDR2 SASEGT. The CDR3 extends over 14 amino acids. V shed 4 bases and J shed 4 bases, with 11 bases lying between them. The CDR3 region has the DNA TGTGCCAGCAGTGGGGGACGGGAAAATCAGCCCCAGCATTTT. Its protein product is CASSGGRENQPQHF.

V usage is TRBV7-9 and J usage is TRBJ2-1; TRBD2 is a possible D gene (6 bases). This CDR3 is 15 amino acids long. Trimming cost V 1 base and J 8 bases, with 15 bases left between them. From germline, CDR1 is SEHNR and CDR2 FQNEAQ (reference sequence). The CDR3 loop reads CASSLDNLWGDEQFF. The DNA for the CDR3 is TGTGCCAGCAGCTTAGACAACCTCTGGGGGGATGAGCAGTTCTTC.

Only a few counts were recorded for this clonotype. The V gene is TRBV20-1, the J gene TRBJ2-7; D gene ambiguous. The germline V gene encodes CDR1 DFQATT and CDR2 SNEGSKA (reference sequence). V shed 6 bases and J shed 0 bases, with 6 bases lying between them. The CDR3 consists of 11 residues. The CDR3 DNA reads as TGCAGTGCCTGGACCTCCTACGAGCAGTACTTC. As protein: CSAWTSYEQYF.

This sequence joins TRBV10-3 and TRBJ1-1; tentatively, D is TRBD1 (6 bases). CDR3 length: 15 amino acids. Germline values: CDR1 ENHRY, CDR2 SYGVKD. Trimming pared 0 bases from V and 0 bases from J, leaving 8 bases between. The CDR3 spells CAISESGGMNTEAFF. The CDR3 nucleotides read TGTGCCATCAGTGAGTCGGGGGGCATGAACACTGAAGCTTTCTTT.

The chain couples TRBV7-2 to TRBJ1-2; a weak D match, TRBD1 (6 bases). CDR3 length equals 16 residues. Germline V gene sequence: CDR1 SGHTA, CDR2 FQGNSA. V shed 4 bases and J shed 4 bases, with 19 bases lying between them. The CDR3 loop reads CTSSSPSGGAVYGYTF. The CDR3, as DNA: TGTACCAGCAGCTCTCCCTCGGGGGGCGCAGTCTATGGCTACACCTTC.

The chain couples TRBV7-9 to TRBJ2-3; TRBD2 matches 13 bases. Trimming cost V 1 base and J 0 bases; bases outside gene matches: 7. The germline gives CDR1 SEHNR, CDR2 FQNEAQ (reference sequence). CDR3 length: 19 residues. The CDR3 here is CASSLVPGTSGESTDTQYF. Written as DNA, the CDR3 is TGTGCCAGCAGCTTAGTTCCCGGGACTAGCGGGGAAAGCACAGATACGCAGTATTTT. The variable domain in full, with the rest retrieved from reference TRBV7-9 and TRBJ2-3, is DTGVSQNPRHKITKRGQNVTFRCDPISEHNRLYWYRQTLGQGPEFLTYFQNEAQLEKSRLLSDRFSAERPKGSFSTLEIQRTEQGDSAMYLCASSLVPGTSGESTDTQYFGPGTRLTVL.

This clonotype was observed at least ten times. The gene calls are TRBV12-3 or TRBV12-4 and TRBJ2-3; D is uncertain. Trimming took 5 bases from V and 4 from J, leaving 13 bases between them. This CDR3 is 14 amino acids long. The DNA for the CDR3 is TGTGCCAGCAGTCCTGTCTATAGTCCAGATACGCAGTATTTT. Protein sequence: CASSPVYSPDTQYF.

This clonotype was counted between two and nine times. The chain combines TRBV2 with TRBJ2-7; D may be TRBD1 or TRBD2 (5 bases each). The CDR3 runs to 15 residues. Germline CDR1 SNHLY, CDR2 FYNNEI. Trimming cost V 3 bases and J 5 bases, with 17 bases left between them. CDR3 loop: CASSDGHRAGNEQYF. The CDR3, as DNA: TGTGCCAGCAGTGACGGACATCGGGCCGGGAACGAGCAGTACTTC.

In this sample, this clonotype turned up many times. The rearrangement uses TRBV3-1 and TRBJ2-1; 8 bases are a match to TRBD1. Trimming took 1 base from V and 2 from J; bases not matched to a gene: 4. Per the germline V gene, CDR1 is LGHDT and CDR2 is YNNKEL (reference sequence). The CDR3 sequence is 16 residues long. CDR3 DNA sequence: TGTGCCAGCAGCCAAGCAAGGGACAGGCCCTACAATGAGCAGTTCTTC. The encoded protein is CASSQARDRPYNEQFF.

The chain uses TRBV2 and TRBJ2-2; 10 bases are shared with TRBD2. Germline V gene lookup returns CDR1 SNHLY and CDR2 FYNNEI. J lost 5 bases, V lost 4 bases, and 7 bases had no gene match. The CDR3 has 16 amino acids. CDR3 DNA: TGTGCCAGCAGTGGGGCTAGCGGGAGATTGACCGGGGAGCTGTTTTTT. Translated, it gives CASSGASGRLTGELFF.

This clonotype came up a few times. The chain recombines TRBV5-1 with TRBJ2-7, with a tentative D call TRBD2 (5 bases). Germline loops: CDR1 SGHRS, CDR2 YFSETQ. The V gene lost 4 bases and the J gene lost 6 bases, with 14 bases spanning the gap. The CDR3 length is 13 residues. DNA for the CDR3: TGCGCCAGCAGCAGAGAAGGGAGATCCGAGCAGTACTTC. It translates to CASSREGRSEQYF.

This clonotype occurred a few times. The rearrangement joins TRBV10-3 to TRBJ2-7, with 8 bases aligning to TRBD2. V lost 7 bases and J lost 6; bases outside the gene matches: 14. Germline V gene data show CDR1 as ENHRY and CDR2 as SYGVKD. The CDR3 has 15 amino acids. The chain's CDR3 is CAINGGETSIGEQYF. The CDR3 DNA reads TGTGCCATCAACGGGGGGGAGACTAGTATCGGCGAGCAGTACTTC.

This clonotype came up a few times. The rearrangement joins TRBV7-6 to TRBJ2-2, with D unclear. The CDR3 contains 15 residues. The germline V gene encodes CDR1 SGHVS and CDR2 FNYEAQ. V shed 2 bases and J shed 6 bases, with 13 bases lying between them. In DNA, the CDR3 is TGTGCCAGCAGCTTAAGAATAGACGTGGCCGGGGAGCTGTTTTTT. This codes for CASSLRIDVAGELFF.

This clonotype was seen ten or more times. The gene calls are TRBV7-8 and TRBJ1-1; D call uncertain. The length of the CDR3 is 15 residues. V was pared by 4 bases and J by 1 base, with 13 bases between. CDR1 is SGHVS and CDR2 is FQNEAQ in the germline V gene. The CDR3: CASSSPAPGNTEAFF. DNA for the CDR3: TGTGCCAGCAGCTCCCCGGCCCCTGGGAACACTGAAGCTTTCTTT.

This clonotype appeared many times. V usage is TRBV12-3 or TRBV12-4 and J usage is TRBJ1-5; 9 nucleotides agree with TRBD1. The V segment lost 6 bases and the J segment 6 bases; nucleotides outside the gene matches: 9. The CDR3 is made up of 15 amino acids. The CDR3 DNA follows: TGTGCCAGCAGCCATAGGACAGGGGATGTTCAGCCCCAGCATTTT. This gives the protein CASSHRTGDVQPQHF.

This clonotype showed up just a few times. One end of the junction is discordant with germline, which a read error may explain. This sequence joins TRBV5-5 and TRBJ1-1; D possibly corresponds to TRBD1 (6 bases). CDR1 and CDR2 from the germline V gene are SGHKS and YYEKEE (reference sequence). The CDR3 has 14 amino acids. This CDR3 is CASSWGPGDTEASF. CDR3 DNA sequence: TGTGCCAGCAGCTGGGGCCCTGGGGACACTGAAGCTTCCTTT. Complete variable domain (other parts from reference TRBV5-5 and TRBJ1-1): DAGVTQSPTHLIKTRGQQVTLRCSPISGHKSVSWYQQVLGQGPQFIFQYYEKEERGRGNFPDRFSARQFPNYSSELNVNALLLGDSALYLCASSWGPGDTEASFGQGTRLTVV.